The source of this TCR beta chain is a study of blood T cell repertoires in COVID-19. Study-wide background: COVID-19 samples collected from the United States, Italy and Spain covered acute and convalescent phases. Sources were T cells, B-cell-depleted T cells, or PBMCs; the material itself was cDNA or gDNA.

The CDR3 contains 13 residues. The germline V gene has CDR1 GTSNPN and CDR2 SVGIG (reference sequence). The ends were cut back, 2 bases at V and 4 bases at J, with 11 bases in the middle. Original data processing: The authors estimated nucleated cell counts from reference gene primer amplification. Here immunoSEQ multiplex PCR was the method, and the copy in TCRdb shows in-frame clones only, minus some. That table is the source of V, J and clone size, and D and trimming were worked out from the DNA. The data show roughly 90,000 clones, around 85% seen once. This sequence was found in a man older than 75 with acute or convalescent COVID-19. Sequenced: peripheral blood. The chain couples TRBV30 to TRBJ1-2; no definite D call. Here the CDR3 DNA reads TGTGCCTGGAGTCCCACTTCCGTCTATGGCTACACCTTC. Translation gives CAWSPTSVYGYTF. Filled out from reference TRBV30 and TRBJ1-2, the complete variable domain reads SQTIHQWPATLVQPVGSPLSLECTVEGTSNPNLYWYRQAAGRGLQLLFYSVGIGQISSEVPQNLSASRPQDRQFILSSKKLLLSDSGFYLCAWSPTSVYGYTFGSGTRLTVV.